One and the same sample provided the 5 T cell receptor beta chains below, sequenced in a study of lymphopenia after photon versus proton radiotherapy (dated by TCRdb to 2018 to 2020). Receptor amplification or capture employed the immunoSEQ multiplex PCR assay. The clones in this table, taken by TCRdb from immuneACCESS, are in-frame only. Not every clone is retained; where verified, under half of the shortfall comes from an unresolved V gene, and the cause of the rest is unknown. The sample includes approximately 17,000 clones, with 75% to 90% observed a single time. The biggest ten clones account for 45% to 60% of the sample. The starting material was peripheral blood, obtained from a patient treated with proton-based radiotherapy. The receptors were gathered from a woman aged 55-70 years with cholangiocarcinoma. Some clones in this sample may be carry-over from other donors' samples.

The chain recombines TRBV18 with TRBJ2-1; TRBD1 aligns across 11 bases. CDR3 size: 15 residues. Germline CDR1 is KGHSH and CDR2 is LQKENI. Trimming cost V 3 bases and J 7 bases; bases outside gene matches: 5. The CDR3 sequence: CASSPPGQGGNEQFF. The CDR3 nucleotides are TGTGCCAGCTCACCTCCGGGACAGGGGGGAAATGAGCAGTTCTTC.

This rearrangement joins TRBV11-3 to TRBJ2-2; a possible D gene is TRBD1 (6 bases). The V end lost 5 bases, the J end lost 2 bases, and 9 bases lay between the germline ends. Germline values: CDR1 SGHNT, CDR2 YENEEA. The CDR3 spans 14 residues. CDR3 protein: CASSRDTNTGELFF. The CDR3 DNA reads as TGTGCCAGCAGCAGGGACACCAACACCGGGGAGCTGTTTTTT.

V is TRBV29-1 and J is TRBJ1-1; 8 nucleotides align to TRBD1. Losses at the gene ends were 7 bases for V and 0 bases for J; bases not matched to a gene: 7. The CDR3 extends over 14 amino acids. The germline gives CDR1 SQVTM, CDR2 ANQGSEA. The CDR3 is CSADREAMNTEAFF. As DNA, the CDR3 is TGCAGCGCGGACAGGGAGGCTATGAACACTGAAGCTTTCTTT. Looking up the rest from reference TRBV29-1 and TRBJ1-1 gives the full variable domain: SAVISQKPSRDICQRGTSLTIQCQVDSQVTMMFWYRQQPGQSLTLIATANQGSEATYESGFVIDKFPISRPNLTFSTLTVSNMSPEDSSIYLCSADREAMNTEAFFGQGTRLTVV.

In this sample, this clone turned up once. The rearrangement joins TRBV7-3 to TRBJ1-1; maybe TRBD1 (5 bases). Germline V gene data show CDR1 as SGHTA and CDR2 as FQGTGA. Trimming pared 2 bases from V and 4 bases from J, leaving 8 bases between. The CDR3 contains 13 residues. In DNA, the CDR3 is TGTGCCAGCAGCTTACAGCAGGGCACTGAAGCTTTCTTT. The encoded protein is CASSLQQGTEAFF. Supplemented by reference TRBV7-3 and TRBJ1-1, the full variable domain reads GAGVSQTPSNKVTEKGKYVELRCDPISGHTALYWYRQSLGQGPEFLIYFQGTGAADDSGLPNDRFFAVRPEGSVSTLKIQRTERGDSAVYLCASSLQQGTEAFFGQGTRLTVV.

The CDR3 bases are TGTGCCAGCAAGGACAGGGGTAACTATGGCTACACCTTC. It translates to CASKDRGNYGYTF. The rearrangement joins TRBV2 to TRBJ1-2, with 9 bases aligning to TRBD1. Germline lookup yields CDR1 SNHLY and CDR2 FYNNEI. The CDR3 spans 13 residues. The ends lost 7 bases at V and 1 base at J; junction bases unmatched: 1.